The T cell receptor beta chain under discussion was sequenced for a study of blood T cell repertoires in COVID-19. Recruitment covered 20 to 25 US areas and drew participants whose ages spanned about 18 to 89 years. The study assigned cohorts using participant-reported clinical history. Cohort 3 recovered donors had two negative PCRs, clearance, or symptom resolution. Under the authors' procedure: Amplification of reference gene primers provided the estimated nucleated cell counts. Libraries were prepared by immunoSEQ multiplex PCR; TCRdb keeps only in-frame clonotypes and omits some of them. The DNA was the basis for D and trimming; V, J and clone size are from that table. The table shows a few hundred thousand clones, with approximately 84% occurring only once. This CDR3 region has 16 residues.

The sequence came from a man in his forties who had recovered from COVID-19. V is TRBV21-1 and J is TRBJ2-5; the listed D gene, TRBD1, was not tested against the DNA. TRBV21-1 is classified as a pseudogene. Specimen: PBMCs or T cells enriched from blood (not recorded which). This chain's CDR3 is CASSSQGRGPEETQYF. CDR3 nucleotides: TGTGCCAGCAGCTCTCAGGGAAGGGGGCCTGAGGAGACCCAGTACTTC.